These 7 T cell receptor beta chains were all obtained from the same sample, sequenced in a study of CD8+ T cells in alopecia areata. Regarding treatment: oral pan-JAK inhibitor, 5-10 mg twice daily. The authors extracted RNA and reverse transcribed it into cDNA as the sequencing template. Profiling relied on immunoSEQ multiplex PCR, and the TCRdb table lists in-frame clones only, not all of them. The table shows roughly 99,000 clones, with around 83% occurring only once. Specimen: CD8+ T cells sorted from blood, collected at week 24, from a patient treated with tofacitinib. The receptor set was obtained from a human donor with alopecia areata.

The V gene is TRBV2, the J gene TRBJ1-5; possibly TRBD1 for D (5 bases). Trimming left V 7 bases short and J 3 bases short, with 25 bases between. The CDR3 totals 18 residues. Germline CDR1 and CDR2: SNHLY and FYNNEI. The CDR3 sequence: CASNSPTVGDRPNQPQHF. CDR3 DNA: TGTGCCAGCAATTCTCCCACCGTGGGTGACAGACCCAATCAGCCCCAGCATTTT. Full variable domain (missing parts from reference TRBV2 and TRBJ1-5): EPEVTQTPSHQVTQMGQEVILRCVPISNHLYFYWYRQILGQKVEFLVSFYNNEISEKSEIFDDQFSVERPDGSNFTLKIRSTKLEDSAMYFCASNSPTVGDRPNQPQHFGDGTRLSIL.

V gene TRBV29-1 combines with J gene TRBJ1-1; 9 bases map to TRBD1. The CDR3 consists of 16 residues. V lost 0 bases, J lost 0 bases, and 5 bases stayed unmatched. Looked up from germline, CDR1 is SQVTM and CDR2 is ANQGSEA. In DNA form, the CDR3 reads TGCAGCGTTGAAGATCGGGGGACAGGGTTGAACACTGAAGCTTTCTTT. Its protein is CSVEDRGTGLNTEAFF.

The chain recombines TRBV10-3 with TRBJ1-1, with 8 bases identical to TRBD1. J lost 1 base, V lost 1 base, and 2 bases had no gene match. CDR3 length equals 15 residues. Germline loops: CDR1 ENHRY, CDR2 SYGVKD. The CDR3 DNA follows: TGTGCCATCAGTGAGTTTGGGACAGGGAACACTGAAGCTTTCTTT. It is translated as CAISEFGTGNTEAFF.

The J gene is TRBJ2-1, the V gene TRBV29-1; 7 nucleotides line up with TRBD1. Germline CDR1 SQVTM, CDR2 ANQGSEA. The CDR3 totals 12 residues. V shed 6 bases, J shed 5 bases, and the junction held 4 bases outside the gene matches. CDR3 residues: CSVRTGNNEQFF. The DNA for the CDR3 is TGCAGCGTGAGGACAGGCAACAATGAGCAGTTCTTC.

This chain connects TRBV11-2 to TRBJ2-1, with D possibly matching TRBD2 (5 bases). Trimming took off 5 bases at V and 4 bases at J, with 12 bases between the two ends. Per the germline V gene, CDR1 is SGHAT and CDR2 is FQNNGV. The CDR3 spans 14 residues. In DNA, the CDR3 is TGTGCCAGCAGCCCTTGGGGAGCGTACAATGAGCAGTTCTTC. Amino acids: CASSPWGAYNEQFF.

The V gene is TRBV7-6, the J gene TRBJ2-1; the match to TRBD2 covers 15 bases. J gave up 8 bases and V 5 bases, and 10 bases lay outside the gene matches. The CDR3 is 17 amino acids. Germline V lookup: CDR1 SGHVS, CDR2 FNYEAQ. This CDR3 reads CASSLLGTSGGLDEQFF. CDR3 coding DNA: TGTGCCAGCAGCCTGCTCGGGACTAGCGGGGGGCTGGATGAGCAGTTCTTC.

The table lists this clone with a count of one. The chain carries TRBV15 and TRBJ2-7; perhaps TRBD1 as D (6 bases). Looked up from germline, CDR1 is LNHNV and CDR2 is YYDKDF (reference sequence). This CDR3 comprises 13 residues. The V end was cut by 5 bases, the J end by 3 bases, with 11 bases between. The CDR3 DNA reads as TGTGCCACCAGCCGCGGACAGATCTACGAGCAGTACTTC. Encoded protein: CATSRGQIYEQYF.